These 25 T cell receptor beta chains originate from one sample sequenced in a study of T cells in Graves' hyperthyroidism and ophthalmopathy. There were TCR beta CDR3 regions amplified from RNA transcripts. Initially, a first-round RT-PCR of the TCR CDR3 employed the HTBI primer set. TCRdb ran MiXCR on the multiplex PCR reads and lists one entry per CDR3 protein. Among hundreds of thousands of distinct CDR3 sequences, approximately 15% were seen once, and the ten largest hold 15% to 20%. Material: blood. These receptor sequences come from a woman under 30 with Graves' hyperthyroidism.

This clonotype was detected only a few times. The chain recombines TRBV5-4 with TRBJ2-3; 8 bases line up with TRBD2. CDR1 and CDR2 (germline): SGHNT, YYREEE (reference sequence). V was clipped by 4 bases and J by 2 bases; unmatched bases: 3. This CDR3 has 14 residues. This CDR3 is CASSQAGATDTQYF. Written as DNA, the CDR3 is TGTGCCAGCAGCCAAGCGGGAGCCACAGATACGCAGTATTTT.

There are many counts of this clonotype. This sequence joins TRBV28 and TRBJ2-7, with D possibly matching TRBD1 (7 bases). This CDR3 is built from 16 residues. Trimming removed 1 base from V and 4 bases from J, with 17 bases in between. Germline V CDR1 and CDR2: MDHEN, SYDVKM. DNA for the CDR3: TGTGCCAGCAGTTTATATAGGGCAGGGGGGTTTTACGAGCAGTACTTC. It specifies CASSLYRAGGFYEQYF.

This clonotype was detected a few times. The chain uses TRBV10-2 and TRBJ2-5; D unclear. CDR3 length: 13 amino acids. Germline V lookup: CDR1 WSHSY, CDR2 SAAADI. V was trimmed by 6 bases and J by 2 bases, leaving 10 bases between them. The CDR3 here is CASSPDVQETQYF. CDR3 in DNA: TGCGCCAGCAGCCCGGACGTACAAGAGACCCAGTACTTC.

This clonotype has more than one count but fewer than ten. This rearrangement joins TRBV7-3 to TRBJ2-1; D unresolved. The CDR3 loop spans 14 amino acids. Per germline, CDR1 SGHTA and CDR2 FQGTGA. V lost 3 bases and J 7 bases, leaving 13 bases between the germline ends. CDR3 DNA sequence: TGTGCCAGCAGCTTTGTCCCCTATGATAATGAGCAGTTCTTC. Its translation: CASSFVPYDNEQFF.

This clonotype was found many times. V is TRBV11-1 and J is TRBJ2-3; the D gene is possibly TRBD2 (6 bases). Trimming pared 5 bases from V and 3 bases from J, leaving 15 bases between. This CDR3 comprises 15 residues. Germline V gene sequence: CDR1 SGHAT, CDR2 FQDESV (reference sequence). CDR3 amino acids: CASSLRTEGTDTQYF. The CDR3, as DNA: TGTGCCAGCAGCCTCCGGACGGAGGGGACAGATACGCAGTATTTT.

This clonotype has ten or more counts. CDR3 protein: CATSESYGPERETQYF. CDR3 nucleotides: TGTGCCACCAGTGAGTCTTACGGCCCAGAAAGAGAGACCCAGTACTTC. The chain couples TRBV24-1 to TRBJ2-5, with D unresolved. Germline V gives CDR1 KGHDR, CDR2 SFDVKD. CDR3 size: 16 residues. Trimming shortened V by 4 bases and J by 4 bases, and 18 bases separated the two germline ends.

The rearrangement links TRBV20-1 to TRBJ2-7, with D unresolved. CDR3 length equals 12 residues. V lost 4 bases and J lost 1, with 8 bases in between. Germline V lookup: CDR1 DFQATT, CDR2 SNEGSKA (reference sequence). The CDR3 here is CSATVNSYEQYF. The CDR3 region has the DNA TGCAGTGCTACGGTAAATTCCTACGAGCAGTACTTC.

The table lists this clonotype with many counts. The V gene is TRBV20-1, the J gene TRBJ2-3; no firm D call. The V gene lost 3 bases and the J gene lost 0 bases, with 10 bases spanning the gap. The CDR3 spans 14 residues. Per germline, CDR1 DFQATT and CDR2 SNEGSKA (reference sequence). CDR3 nucleotides: TGCAGTGCTAGTCGGGCGAGGAGCACAGATACGCAGTATTTT. This translates into CSASRARSTDTQYF.

Remarks on this clonotype: Germline is not matched at one junction end, which may reflect a read error. This rearrangement joins TRBV7-7 to TRBJ1-6, with D possibly TRBD1 on 5 matching bases. The CDR3 sequence is 13 residues long. Germline V gives CDR1 SSHAT, CDR2 FNYEAQ (reference sequence). The CDR3 nucleotides are TGTGCTAGCAGCTTAAAGCGGGGGGGACCCCTCCACTTT. As protein: CASSLKRGGPLHF.

At least ten counts were recorded for this clonotype. J is TRBJ1-2 and V is TRBV2; D is undetermined. V was trimmed by 2 bases and J by 6 bases, leaving 10 bases between them. This CDR3 has 13 amino acids. The germline gives CDR1 SNHLY, CDR2 FYNNEI. CDR3 bases: TGTGCCAGCAGTGAACAAGGGTTCAATGGCTACACCTTC. Protein product: CASSEQGFNGYTF.

This clonotype has a handful of counts. The CDR3 coding sequence is TGCGCCAGCAGCGCACTACTAGTGAACACTGAAGCTTTCTTT. The encoded protein is CASSALLVNTEAFF. V gene TRBV5-1 combines with J gene TRBJ1-1; no definite D call. Per germline, CDR1 SGHRS and CDR2 YFSETQ. The CDR3 loop spans 14 amino acids. Trimming cost V 4 bases and J 0 bases, with 10 bases left between them.

The genes are TRBV19 and TRBJ1-1; TRBD1 matches 8 bases. Germline CDR1 is LNHDA and CDR2 is SQIVND (reference sequence). CDR3 length: 14 residues. Trimming at V came to 6 bases and at J to 4 bases, leaving 7 bases not matched to a gene. CDR3 protein: CASRAGQVSTEAFF. In nucleotides, the CDR3 is TGTGCCAGTAGGGCGGGACAGGTGAGCACTGAAGCTTTCTTT. The full variable domain, rest sourced from reference TRBV19 and TRBJ1-1, is DGGITQSPKYLFRKEGQNVTLSCEQNLNHDAMYWYRQDPGQGLRLIYYSQIVNDFQKGDIAEGYSVSREKKESFPLTVTSAQKNPTAFYLCASRAGQVSTEAFFGQGTRLTVV.

This clonotype was counted between two and nine times. This chain connects TRBV20-1 to TRBJ2-1; no clear D gene. Looked up from germline, CDR1 is DFQATT and CDR2 is SNEGSKA (reference sequence). This CDR3 comprises 15 residues. Trimming stripped 3 bases from V and 2 bases from J, with 14 bases between. The CDR3 DNA is TGCAGTGCTAGGGCTTTCCAGATGCCCTACAATGAGCAGTTCTTC. It codes for CSARAFQMPYNEQFF.

A few counts support this clonotype. This chain joins TRBV7-8 and TRBJ1-1; possible D gene TRBD1, 5 bases. V lost 4 bases to trimming and J lost 4 bases, with 16 bases between them. Germline loops: CDR1 SGHVS, CDR2 FQNEAQ. This CDR3 is 15 amino acids long. The CDR3 loop is CASSSRPGPGTEAFF. In DNA form, the CDR3 reads TGTGCCAGCAGCTCGAGGCCGGGGCCGGGCACTGAAGCTTTCTTT.

The table lists this clonotype with many counts. The V call is TRBV11-1, the J call TRBJ2-3, with 8 bases matching TRBD1. Germline CDR1 reads SGHAT; CDR2 reads FQDESV (reference sequence). The CDR3 consists of 17 residues. V shed 1 base, J shed 3 bases, and the junction held 9 bases outside the gene matches. The CDR3 reads CASSLDPGQGGTDTQYF. Written as DNA, the CDR3 is TGTGCCAGCAGCTTAGACCCTGGACAGGGAGGAACAGATACGCAGTATTTT.

This clonotype was detected ten times or more. The V call is TRBV18, the J call TRBJ1-4, with D perhaps matching TRBD1 (6 bases). Germline V CDR1 and CDR2: KGHSH, LQKENI. V dropped 3 bases and J dropped 3 bases, with 11 bases sitting between them. The CDR3 runs 15 residues. The CDR3 reads CASSPNRAANEKLFF. DNA of the CDR3: TGTGCCAGCTCACCGAACAGGGCTGCTAATGAAAAACTGTTTTTT. The full variable domain, in which reference TRBV18 and TRBJ1-4 provide the parts outside the CDR3, is NAGVMQNPRHLVRRRGQEARLRCSPMKGHSHVYWYRQLPEEGLKFMVYLQKENIIDESGMPKERFSAEFPKEGPSILRIQQVVRGDSAAYFCASSPNRAANEKLFFGSGTQLSVL.

This chain links TRBV20-1 with TRBJ2-3, with TRBD2 identical over 12 bases. Germline CDR1 DFQATT, CDR2 SNEGSKA (reference sequence). The CDR3 has 15 amino acids. V shed 3 bases, J shed 4 bases, and the junction held 5 bases outside the gene matches. This CDR3 reads CSARPTSGRADTQYF. CDR3 bases: TGCAGTGCTAGGCCGACTAGCGGGAGAGCAGATACGCAGTATTTT.

V usage is TRBV7-9 and J usage is TRBJ2-7; 10 positions match TRBD1. The CDR3 has 19 amino acids. Germline V gene data show CDR1 as SEHNR and CDR2 as FQNEAQ (reference sequence). After removal of 4 bases from V and 2 bases from J, the junction contained 17 bases not matched to a gene. In nucleotides, the CDR3 is TGTGCCAGCAGCTCTCGGGTAAACGACAGGGGGCAAAAGGCCTACGAGCAGTACTTC. Amino acids: CASSSRVNDRGQKAYEQYF. Full variable domain (missing parts from reference TRBV7-9 and TRBJ2-7): DTGVSQNPRHKITKRGQNVTFRCDPISEHNRLYWYRQTLGQGPEFLTYFQNEAQLEKSRLLSDRFSAERPKGSFSTLEIQRTEQGDSAMYLCASSSRVNDRGQKAYEQYFGPGTRLTVT.

The chain has TRBV19 and TRBJ1-6; the D gene is possibly TRBD1 (6 bases). Germline assignment: CDR1 LNHDA and CDR2 SQIVND (reference sequence). V lost 6 bases and J 6 bases, leaving 15 bases between the germline ends. This CDR3 is 15 amino acids long. The DNA of the CDR3 is TGTGCCAGTAGGGCAACAGGGTCGGCTAATTCACCCCTCCACTTT. As protein: CASRATGSANSPLHF.

This clonotype was detected ten times or more. V and J are TRBV5-1 and TRBJ1-2, with TRBD1 identical over 8 bases. The V and J ends lost 4 bases and 2 bases, in that order; junction bases with no gene match: 10. CDR3 length equals 16 residues. Germline CDR1 SGHRS, CDR2 YFSETQ. DNA for the CDR3: TGCGCCAGCAGCGGCGACAGGGGCCCTCTAAACTATGGCTACACCTTC. Its translation is CASSGDRGPLNYGYTF.

This clonotype was counted at least ten times. The CDR3 nucleotides read TGTGCCAGCAGTCTCATGTGGTTCAGCTCCTACGAGCAGTACTTC. As protein: CASSLMWFSSYEQYF. This sequence joins TRBV28 and TRBJ2-7; D gene ambiguous. V was shortened by 5 bases and J by 0 bases, with 14 bases between the two germline ends. Germline V gene sequence: CDR1 MDHEN, CDR2 SYDVKM. The length of the CDR3 is 15 residues.

The chain recombines TRBV19 with TRBJ2-2, with 12 nucleotides matching TRBD2. The CDR3 consists of 19 residues. V shed 7 bases, J shed 0 bases, and the junction held 12 bases outside the gene matches. Germline CDR1 and CDR2: LNHDA and SQIVND (reference sequence). CDR3 region: CASTKSRLAGGPNTGELFF. The CDR3 DNA reads as TGTGCCAGTACCAAATCCAGGCTAGCGGGGGGGCCGAACACCGGGGAGCTGTTTTTT.

The V gene is TRBV4-3, the J gene TRBJ1-2; D is unclear. The CDR3 has 14 amino acids. V was cut by 0 bases and J by 7 bases, with 12 bases left in between. The germline gives CDR1 LGHNA, CDR2 YSLEER. CDR3 in DNA: TGCGCCAGCAGCCAAGATCGGTCTACTCCTGGCTACACCTTC. Translating it yields CASSQDRSTPGYTF.

This clonotype showed up just a few times. The chain couples TRBV12-3 or TRBV12-4 to TRBJ2-1; maybe TRBD2 (5 bases). Deletions cut 6 bases from V and 2 bases from J, with 14 bases between. This CDR3 spans 15 amino acids. This CDR3 is CASSPLGGTYNEQFF. Written as DNA, the CDR3 is TGTGCCAGCAGCCCTCTAGGAGGAACCTACAATGAGCAGTTCTTC.

Turning to this clonotype: The junction differs from germline at one of its ends, possibly a read error. The chain is built from TRBV7-9 and TRBJ2-7; TRBD1 matches at 8 bases. The CDR3 extends over 17 amino acids. Germline V CDR1 and CDR2: SEHNR, FQNEAQ (reference sequence). This CDR3 is CASSLTPTGDFTYEQYF. DNA of the CDR3: TGCGCCAGCAGCTTGACCCCGACAGGGGACTTCACCTACGAGCAGTACTTC.